This T cell receptor beta chain emerged from a study of beta chain features in type 1 diabetes. Study-level findings and limits: A moderate, significant TCRB CDR3 shortening appeared in type 1 diabetes across four CD4+ subsets.

What was sequenced were expressed TCRB transcripts, since all of the isolated RNA had been reverse transcribed. Profiled with immunoSEQ multiplex PCR; TCRdb holds only in-frame clones, not every one. The table shows more than 12,000 clones, with less than 80% occurring only once. As regards this clone: Its antigen is not known.

This CDR3 has 14 amino acids. CDR1 LNHDA and CDR2 SQIVND come from the germline V gene (reference sequence). With V trimmed by 4 bases and J by 7 bases, 5 bases remained unmatched. This chain links TRBV19 with TRBJ1-4; TRBD1 matches at 8 bases. Material: stem cell memory CD4+ T cells from blood. The sequence came from a woman aged 18-30 years with type 1 diabetes. The CDR3 protein is CASSTGGAGEKLFF. In nucleotides, the CDR3 is TGTGCCAGTAGTACAGGGGGCGCGGGTGAAAAACTGTTTTTT.